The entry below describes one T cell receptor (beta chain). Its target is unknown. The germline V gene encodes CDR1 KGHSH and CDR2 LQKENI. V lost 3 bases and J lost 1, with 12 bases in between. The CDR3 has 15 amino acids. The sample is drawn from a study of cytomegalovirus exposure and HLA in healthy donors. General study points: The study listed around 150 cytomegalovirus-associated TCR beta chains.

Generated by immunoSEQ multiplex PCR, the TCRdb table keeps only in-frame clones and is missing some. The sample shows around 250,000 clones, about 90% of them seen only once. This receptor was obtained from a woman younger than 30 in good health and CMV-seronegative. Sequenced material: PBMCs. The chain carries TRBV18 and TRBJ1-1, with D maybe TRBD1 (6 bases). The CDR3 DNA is TGTGCCAGCTCACCCCCGACAGGCTCGAACACTGAAGCTTTCTTT. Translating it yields CASSPPTGSNTEAFF.